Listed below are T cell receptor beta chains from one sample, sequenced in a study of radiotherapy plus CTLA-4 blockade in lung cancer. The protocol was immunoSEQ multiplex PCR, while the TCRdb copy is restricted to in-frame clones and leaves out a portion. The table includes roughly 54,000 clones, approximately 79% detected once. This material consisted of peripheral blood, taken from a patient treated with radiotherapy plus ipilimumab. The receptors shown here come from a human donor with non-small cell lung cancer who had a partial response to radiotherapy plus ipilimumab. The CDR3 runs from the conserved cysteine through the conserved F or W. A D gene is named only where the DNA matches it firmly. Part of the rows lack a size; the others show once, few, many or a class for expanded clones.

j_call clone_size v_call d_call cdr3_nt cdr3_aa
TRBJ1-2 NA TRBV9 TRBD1 TGTGCCAGCAGCGTAGGAGGGGGCGAGTATGGCTACACCTTC CASSVGGGEYGYTF
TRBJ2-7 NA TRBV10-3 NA TGTGCCATCAGAGAAACCCTACTAGGGATACCCTACGAGCAGTACTTC CAIRETLLGIPYEQYF
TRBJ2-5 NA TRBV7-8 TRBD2 TGTGCCAGCTTCCGCGGACTAGCAAGTCTATCGGAGACCCAGTACTTC CASFRGLASLSETQYF
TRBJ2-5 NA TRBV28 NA TGTGCCAGCAGTTTATCGCCCAACCGTGGCTGTTACTTC CASSLSPNRGCYF
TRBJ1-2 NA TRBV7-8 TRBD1 TGTGCCAGCAGCTCAACCGGGACAGGGGGCGGCTATGGCTACACCTTC CASSSTGTGGGYGYTF
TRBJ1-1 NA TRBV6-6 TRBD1 TGTGCCAGCAGTTCTTTACAGGGGATTGGGACTGAAGCTTTCTTT CASSSLQGIGTEAFF
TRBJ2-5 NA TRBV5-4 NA TGTGCCAGCAGCTTATACCGGGGGCAAGAGACCCAGTACTTC CASSLYRGQETQYF
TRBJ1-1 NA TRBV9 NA TGTGCCAGCAGCGTAGTTCGGGGTGGTAACACTGAAGCTTTCTTT CASSVVRGGNTEAFF
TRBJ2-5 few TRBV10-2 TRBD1 TGCGCCAGCAGTGGGGGACAGTACGAGACCCAGTACTTC CASSGGQYETQYF
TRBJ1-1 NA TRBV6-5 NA TGTGCCAGCAGTTACTCGCGTCAGGGCGGTACTGAAGCTTTCTTT CASSYSRQGGTEAFF
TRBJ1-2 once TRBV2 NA TGTGCCAGCAGTGGAGGGACTTATGGCTACACCTTC CASSGGTYGYTF
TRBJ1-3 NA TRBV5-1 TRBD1 TGCGCCAGCAGCCTCCGGACAGGGGACGGAAACACCATATATTTT CASSLRTGDGNTIYF
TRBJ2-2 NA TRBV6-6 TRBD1 TGTGCCATTCGACAGGGGGCGGCCGGGGAGCTGTTTTTT CAIRQGAAGELFF
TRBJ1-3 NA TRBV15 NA TGTGCCACCAGCAGAGATCGGGTACTTGGAAACACCATATATTTT CATSRDRVLGNTIYF
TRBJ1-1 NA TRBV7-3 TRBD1 TGTGCCAGCAGTAGATACAGGGGGAGTGAAGCTTTCTTT CASSRYRGSEAFF
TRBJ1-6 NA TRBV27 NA TGTGCCAGCAGCTGGGCCTCCTATAATTCACCCCTCCACTTT CASSWASYNSPLHF